Listed here are 7 T cell receptor beta chains from one sample, sequenced in a study of early T cells in non-severe SARS-CoV-2 infection (dated by TCRdb to the early 2020s). Library creation used 5' RACE. Sequencing was performed on a NextSeq 500. The public reads were reanalyzed by TCRdb: fastp trimming at Q25, MiXCR alignment, in-frame beta chains only. A single entry per CDR3 protein holds the most common genes and DNA from its merged rows. The sample has tens of thousands of distinct CDR3 sequences on record, over 5% of them singletons. 6.8% of the sample lies in the top ten. Source material: whole blood. The receptors come from an adult who was a healthcare worker with PCR-confirmed SARS-CoV-2 infection or an uninfected control (not recorded which).

This chain connects TRBV14 to TRBJ1-4; no clear D. The germline CDR1 and CDR2 sequences are SGHDN and FVKESK. V was clipped by 0 bases and J by 8 bases, with 19 bases between them. There are 17 residues in the CDR3. CDR3 DNA: TGTGCCAGCAGCCAAGACACATGGCCCCCCGGAAGCGAAAAACTGTTTTTT. It yields the protein CASSQDTWPPGSEKLFF. The entire variable domain, with the rest obtained from reference TRBV14 and TRBJ1-4, is as follows: EAGVTQFPSHSVIEKGQTVTLRCDPISGHDNLYWYRRVMGKEIKFLLHFVKESKQDESGMPNNRFLAERTGGTYSTLKVQPAELEDSGVYFCASSQDTWPPGSEKLFFGSGTQLSVL.

This clonotype was counted ten times or more. The chain employs TRBV3-1 and TRBJ1-6; TRBD1 is a possible D gene (5 bases). The CDR3 sequence is 11 residues long. Trimming shortened V by 6 bases and J by 15 bases, and 12 bases separated the two germline ends. CDR1 LGHDT and CDR2 YNNKEL come from the germline V gene (reference sequence). The chain's CDR3 is CASRAGLVLHF. CDR3 nucleotide sequence: TGTGCCAGCAGAGCAGGGTTGGTCCTCCACTTT.

This clonotype was observed at least ten times. The chain links TRBV10-3 to TRBJ2-3; the match to TRBD2 covers 11 bases. V was pared by 4 bases and J by 2 bases, with 2 bases of the junction left unmatched. The CDR3 extends over 15 amino acids. Germline V gene lookup returns CDR1 ENHRY and CDR2 SYGVKD. The CDR3 DNA sequence: TGTGCCATCAGTGTAGCGGGGGGGGTCACAGATACGCAGTATTTT. Protein product: CAISVAGGVTDTQYF.

Of note for this clonotype: This may be a read error: a much more frequent sequence differs by one nucleotide. This chain links TRBV24-1 with TRBJ2-2; possibly TRBD2 for D (6 bases). V shed 12 bases and J shed 7 bases, with 14 bases lying between them. The CDR3 covers 12 residues. Per germline, CDR1 KGHDR and CDR2 SFDVKD. This CDR3 reads CASGGLIGELFF. DNA for the CDR3: TGTGCCTCCGGGGGACTTATCGGGGAGCTGTTTTTT.

This clonotype was seen at least ten times. The junction departs from the called germline gene at one end, perhaps through a read error. The gene calls are TRBV7-7 and TRBJ2-1; no reliable D call. The CDR3 consists of 15 residues. Germline CDR1 is SSHAT and CDR2 is FNYEAQ (reference sequence). The CDR3 is CASSLSLVSYNEQFF. The CDR3 nucleotides are TGTGCTAGCAGCTTATCACTGGTCTCCTACAATGAGCAGTTCTTC.

This clonotype was seen many times. J is TRBJ2-7 and V is TRBV7-9; D is ambiguous. Germline CDR1 SEHNR, CDR2 FQNEAQ (reference sequence). The V and J ends lost 5 bases and 0 bases respectively, with 14 bases between them. The CDR3 is 15 amino acids. The CDR3 DNA sequence: TGTGCCAGCAGCCAAAGGACGGGTAGCTCCTACGAGCAGTACTTC. Amino acids: CASSQRTGSSYEQYF. Filled out from reference TRBV7-9 and TRBJ2-7, the complete variable domain reads DTGVSQNPRHKITKRGQNVTFRCDPISEHNRLYWYRQTLGQGPEFLTYFQNEAQLEKSRLLSDRFSAERPKGSFSTLEIQRTEQGDSAMYLCASSQRTGSSYEQYFGPGTRLTVT.

Many counts were recorded for this clonotype. V usage is TRBV5-4 and J usage is TRBJ2-1; D call uncertain. Per the germline V gene, CDR1 is SGHNT and CDR2 is YYREEE (reference sequence). The CDR3 is made up of 14 amino acids. Trimming cost V 0 bases and J 7 bases, with 11 bases left between them. CDR3 amino acids: CASSLDHRTNEQFF. The CDR3 bases are TGTGCCAGCAGCTTGGATCACAGAACGAATGAGCAGTTCTTC.